The 11 T cell receptor beta chains below were found in one sample sequenced in a study of blood T cells in healthy people across ages. Using a J-beta primer mix together with a sample-barcoded 5' primer, a second PCR was run for about 6 to 11 cycles. TCRdb re-called the 5' RACE reads through MiXCR, storing one row per CDR3 protein. The table includes 1.5 million to 1.8 million distinct CDR3 sequences, approximately 43% detected once. The sample taken for sequencing was blood. The receptors derive from a woman under 30 in good health.

The chain employs TRBV28 and TRBJ2-5, with 9 bases matching TRBD2. The tail of the sequence fits TRBJ2-7 better, so the J call may be wrong. The CDR3 is 14 amino acids. Per germline, CDR1 MDHEN and CDR2 SYDVKM. The CDR3 loop is CAANSGTSLLEQYF. For the CDR3, the DNA is TGTGCCGCAAACTCCGGGACTAGCTTACTCGAGCAGTACTTC.

The chain joins TRBV30 to TRBJ2-5; perhaps TRBD1 as D (5 bases). Germline values: CDR1 GTSNPN, CDR2 SVGIG (reference sequence). The CDR3 extends over 10 amino acids. The ends were cut back, 5 bases at V and 8 bases at J, with 9 bases in the middle. In nucleotides, the CDR3 is TGTGCCTGGGGGGCTCGTACCCAGTACTTC. Protein product: CAWGARTQYF.

The chain couples TRBV5-1 to TRBJ2-1; TRBD2 agrees at 11 bases. CDR3 length: 15 residues. Unmatched junction bases numbered 6, after V lost 4 bases and J lost 6 bases. Per the germline V gene, CDR1 is SGHRS and CDR2 is YFSETQ. CDR3 residues: CASSAGTSGANEQFF. The CDR3 region has the DNA TGCGCCAGCAGCGCCGGGACTAGCGGAGCCAATGAGCAGTTCTTC.

The chain carries TRBV2 and TRBJ2-5; D may be TRBD1 (6 bases). CDR1 and CDR2 (germline): SNHLY, FYNNEI. CDR3 size: 14 residues. V lost 7 bases to trimming and J lost 5 bases, with 17 bases between them. The CDR3: CASKPDRGKETQYF. As DNA, the CDR3 is TGTGCCAGCAAACCGGACAGAGGGAAGGAGACCCAGTACTTC.

The V and J genes are TRBV7-2 and TRBJ2-3; weak D call: TRBD2 (5 bases). In germline, CDR1 is SGHTA, CDR2 FQGNSA. The V gene lost 2 bases and the J gene lost 4 bases, with 13 bases spanning the gap. This CDR3 has 15 amino acids. CDR3 in DNA: TGTGCCAGCAGCTTAAACTGGGCGGGTTCAGATACGCAGTATTTT. Translated: CASSLNWAGSDTQYF.

This clonotype was counted only a few times. The chain employs TRBV4-3 and TRBJ2-3; a weak D match, TRBD1 (6 bases). Germline CDR1 reads LGHNA; CDR2 reads YSLEER. V lost 1 base and J 5 bases, leaving 10 bases between the germline ends. The CDR3 loop spans 14 amino acids. This CDR3 is CASSQVGAGDTQYF. CDR3 bases: TGCGCCAGCAGCCAAGTGGGGGCCGGAGATACGCAGTATTTT.

In this sample, this clonotype turned up a few times. V is TRBV20-1 and J is TRBJ2-1, with D possibly being TRBD2 (6 bases). Trimming removed 6 bases from V and 8 bases from J, with 14 bases in between. Germline CDR1 reads DFQATT; CDR2 reads SNEGSKA (reference sequence). The CDR3 sequence is 12 residues long. The CDR3 DNA reads as TGCAGTGCCCCCAGGGACTTGGATGAGCAGTTCTTC. Translation: CSAPRDLDEQFF.

The chain joins TRBV4-3 to TRBJ2-4; unclear D gene. CDR1 LGHNA and CDR2 YSLEER come from the germline V gene. The CDR3 has 14 residues. The V end was cut by 1 base, the J end by 8 bases, with 12 bases between. The CDR3 protein is CASSQGDRVHIQYF. The CDR3 DNA reads TGCGCCAGCAGCCAAGGAGATAGGGTTCACATTCAGTACTTC.

This chain uses TRBV28 with TRBJ2-1; TRBD2 aligns across 7 bases. Germline assignment: CDR1 MDHEN and CDR2 SYDVKM. This CDR3 region has 16 residues. Trimming at V came to 5 bases and at J to 5 bases, leaving 12 bases not matched to a gene. CDR3: CASSRIAAGPHNEQFF. The CDR3 bases are TGTGCCAGCAGTAGAATAGCAGCGGGACCCCACAATGAGCAGTTCTTC.

The V call is TRBV20-1, the J call TRBJ1-2; D might be TRBD1 (5 bases). The CDR3 length is 13 residues. Germline CDR1 DFQATT, CDR2 SNEGSKA (reference sequence). V was trimmed by 4 bases and J by 4 bases, leaving 13 bases between them. Here the CDR3 reads CSATRDLFYGYTF. CDR3 nucleotides: TGCAGTGCTACCCGGGACCTATTCTATGGCTACACCTTC.

The genes are TRBV6-2 or TRBV6-3 and TRBJ2-3; D unclear. Trimming cost V 5 bases and J 6 bases, with 15 bases left between them. In germline, CDR1 is MNHEY, CDR2 SVGEGT. This CDR3 is 14 amino acids long. The CDR3 here is CASSHSASLDTQYF. As DNA, the CDR3 is TGTGCCAGCAGTCATTCAGCGTCCCTGGATACGCAGTATTTT.